These T cell receptor beta chains were read from a single sample in a study of monozygotic twins with inflammatory bowel disease. TCRdb re-called the 5' RACE reads; one entry per CDR3 protein, DNA not given. This sample contains fewer than 110,000 distinct CDR3 sequences. Material for sequencing was blood. The receptors come from a human donor with ulcerative colitis or Crohn's disease, or a healthy co-twin of an affected twin (not recorded which). The CDR3 runs from the conserved cysteine through the conserved F or W. Fields, in order: V gene, J gene, CDR3 protein.

v_gene: TRBV29-1
j_gene: TRBJ1-1
CDR3aa: CSASQGGNTEAFF

v_gene: TRBV6-4
j_gene: TRBJ2-7
CDR3aa: CASSDAQGFEQYF

v_gene: TRBV3-1
j_gene: TRBJ2-7
CDR3aa: CASPPPRDRGPYEQYF

v_gene: TRBV11-2
j_gene: TRBJ2-3
CDR3aa: CASSLGAVKSALALYTDTQYF

v_gene: TRBV20-1
j_gene: TRBJ2-1
CDR3aa: CSARVTLTGTGQFF

v_gene: TRBV4-1
j_gene: TRBJ2-3
CDR3aa: CASSQPPGLAGSTDTQYF

v_gene: TRBV29-1
j_gene: TRBJ2-3
CDR3aa: CSVDVDSSTDTQYF

v_gene: TRBV4-2
j_gene: TRBJ1-1
CDR3aa: CASSQGDWSEAFF

v_gene: TRBV15
j_gene: TRBJ1-1
CDR3aa: CATSSKTGGNTEAFF

v_gene: TRBV5-5
j_gene: TRBJ2-7
CDR3aa: CASSFTSVSSYEQYF

v_gene: TRBV19
j_gene: TRBJ2-5
CDR3aa: CASTGAGAGETQYF

v_gene: TRBV10-3
j_gene: TRBJ1-5
CDR3aa: CAISDRSQPQHF

v_gene: TRBV7-8
j_gene: TRBJ2-3
CDR3aa: CASSLVGRRGTQYF

v_gene: TRBV5-1
j_gene: TRBJ1-4
CDR3aa: CASSLDPGFEEKLFF